The 27 T cell receptor beta chains given below trace back to one sample, sequenced in a study of blood T cell repertoires in COVID-19. Some clones are missing from TCRdb's copy, which holds only in-frame ones; the method was immunoSEQ multiplex PCR. The sample lists tens of thousands of clones, about 80% occurring once. Sequencing input: peripheral blood. These TCRs come from a man in his 70s with active COVID-19.

The chain employs TRBV5-5 and TRBJ1-1; D may be TRBD1 (5 bases). CDR1 SGHKS and CDR2 YYEKEE come from the germline V gene (reference sequence). The CDR3 covers 14 residues. The V end lost 4 bases, the J end lost 0 bases, and 10 bases lay between the germline ends. The DNA for the CDR3 is TGTGCCAGCAGCAAGACAGAGATGAACACTGAAGCTTTCTTT. Translating gives CASSKTEMNTEAFF. Using reference TRBV5-5 and TRBJ1-1 for the parts outside the CDR3, the full variable domain is DAGVTQSPTHLIKTRGQQVTLRCSPISGHKSVSWYQQVLGQGPQFIFQYYEKEERGRGNFPDRFSARQFPNYSSELNVNALLLGDSALYLCASSKTEMNTEAFFGQGTRLTVV.

This chain uses TRBV2 with TRBJ2-7; 8 positions agree with TRBD1. Germline values: CDR1 SNHLY, CDR2 FYNNEI. The V gene end was trimmed by 5 bases and the J gene end by 6 bases; junction bases not matched to a gene: 9. The CDR3 has 14 residues. CDR3 nucleotides: TGTGCCAGCAGTCTTAGGACAGGGTTAACCGAGCAGTACTTC. Amino acids: CASSLRTGLTEQYF.

J is TRBJ1-4 and V is TRBV4-3; 8 bases fit TRBD1. V shed 4 bases, J shed 6 bases, and the junction held 10 bases outside the gene matches. The CDR3 has 16 amino acids. In germline, CDR1 is LGHNA, CDR2 YSLEER. The CDR3 protein is CASSPRSRGRDEKLFF. In DNA, the CDR3 is TGCGCCAGCAGCCCAAGGAGCAGGGGGCGAGATGAAAAACTGTTTTTT.

The chain couples TRBV7-2 to TRBJ2-1; 9 positions match TRBD2. Per the germline V gene, CDR1 is SGHTA and CDR2 is FQGNSA. This CDR3 has 15 amino acids. V shed 6 bases, J shed 0 bases, and the junction held 3 bases outside the gene matches. DNA for the CDR3: TGTGCCAGCAGGTCAGCGGGGGGCTCCTACAATGAGCAGTTCTTC. Amino acids: CASRSAGGSYNEQFF. Together with reference TRBV7-2 and TRBJ2-1, the CDR3 gives the full variable domain: GAGVSQSPSNKVTEKGKDVELRCDPISGHTALYWYRQSLGQGLEFLIYFQGNSAPDKSGLPSDRFSAERTGGSVSTLTIQRTQQEDSAVYLCASRSAGGSYNEQFFGPGTRLTVL.

About this clone: One end of the junction varies from germline; a read error may be responsible. The rearrangement uses TRBV3-1 (or the pseudogene TRBV3-2) and TRBJ1-2, with no clear D. Germline V gene data show CDR1 as LGHDT and CDR2 as YNNKEL (reference sequence). CDR3 size: 10 residues. CDR3 in DNA: TGTGCCAGCAGCCAAGCCGGTGAACCCTTC. Translating gives CASSQAGEPF.

V gene TRBV10-3 combines with J gene TRBJ1-3, with D unresolved. CDR1 and CDR2 from the germline V gene are ENHRY and SYGVKD. The CDR3 spans 13 residues. The V gene lost 3 bases and the J gene lost 4 bases, with 7 bases spanning the gap. CDR3 nucleotide sequence: TGTGCCATCAGTGATCTAGCCGGAAACACCATATATTTT. Amino acids: CAISDLAGNTIYF.

V is TRBV18 and J is TRBJ2-2; TRBD1 matches 8 bases. Germline CDR1 KGHSH, CDR2 LQKENI. Trimming cost V 5 bases and J 1 base; bases outside gene matches: 6. CDR3 length: 16 residues. CDR3 in amino acids: CASSSPGTGNTGELFF. CDR3 in DNA: TGTGCCAGCTCATCGCCCGGGACAGGGAACACCGGGGAGCTGTTTTTT.

A single count supports this clone. V and J are TRBV27 and TRBJ1-2; 12 bases fit TRBD1. Germline values: CDR1 MNHEY, CDR2 SMNVEV (reference sequence). J was trimmed by 5 bases and V by 6 bases; bases with no gene match: 4. This CDR3 has 14 residues. CDR3 in amino acids: CASRGQGAGYGYTF. The CDR3 DNA follows: TGTGCCAGCAGGGGACAGGGGGCGGGGTATGGCTACACCTTC.

The chain joins TRBV5-1 to TRBJ2-7; D is possibly TRBD1 (6 bases). The CDR3 extends over 14 amino acids. Germline V lookup: CDR1 SGHRS, CDR2 YFSETQ. The germline V and J ends were trimmed by 4 bases and 0 bases, with 11 bases remaining between them. CDR3 region: CASSPQGSSYEQYF. CDR3 coding DNA: TGCGCCAGCAGCCCCCAGGGGAGCTCCTACGAGCAGTACTTC.

The chain employs TRBV7-3 and TRBJ2-3; 9 nucleotides align to TRBD2. Germline V gene sequence: CDR1 SGHTA, CDR2 FQGTGA. CDR3 length: 16 amino acids. The ends lost 5 bases at V and 2 bases at J; junction bases unmatched: 8. The CDR3 here is CASSPQGGGVTDTQYF. DNA for the CDR3: TGTGCCAGCAGCCCCCAGGGCGGGGGGGTCACAGATACGCAGTATTTT.

This clone has just a few counts. The chain employs TRBV6-6 and TRBJ2-7; 7 bases line up with TRBD2. Germline loops: CDR1 MNHNY, CDR2 SVGAGI (reference sequence). This CDR3 is built from 14 residues. V lost 4 bases, J lost 5 bases, and 8 bases stayed unmatched. CDR3 in amino acids: CASSFRTSTDEQYF. CDR3 nucleotide sequence: TGTGCCAGCAGTTTTAGGACTAGTACCGACGAGCAGTACTTC.

The chain carries TRBV11-1 and TRBJ2-1; a possible D gene is TRBD1 (6 bases). The CDR3 runs 15 residues. Germline assignment: CDR1 SGHAT and CDR2 FQDESV (reference sequence). V was shortened by 6 bases and J by 7 bases, with 19 bases between the two germline ends. The CDR3 bases are TGTGCCAGCAGTTCCGACGCCGGACAGTTAAATGAGCAGTTCTTC. It yields the protein CASSSDAGQLNEQFF.

The CDR3 DNA follows: TGTGCCAGCAGCTCGAGGCCGGGACAGGGGGCAGATACGCAGTATTTT. As protein: CASSSRPGQGADTQYF. V and J are TRBV7-6 and TRBJ2-3; 11 bases are shared with TRBD1. The CDR3 runs to 16 residues. The V gene end was trimmed by 4 bases and the J gene end by 4 bases; junction bases not matched to a gene: 7. The germline gives CDR1 SGHVS, CDR2 FNYEAQ. The whole variable domain, filled in from reference TRBV7-6 and TRBJ2-3, reads GAGVSQSPRYKVTKRGQDVALRCDPISGHVSLYWYRQALGQGPEFLTYFNYEAQQDKSGLPNDRFSAERPEGSISTLTIQRTEQRDSAMYRCASSSRPGQGADTQYFGPGTRLTVL.

The rearrangement joins TRBV5-4 to TRBJ1-3; D gene uncertain. V gave up 3 bases and J gave up 5 bases, with 12 bases separating them. Germline CDR1 and CDR2: SGHNT and YYREEE (reference sequence). The length of the CDR3 is 14 residues. The CDR3 reads CASSWTGSRNTIYF. The CDR3, as DNA: TGTGCCAGCAGCTGGACGGGGAGCCGAAACACCATATATTTT. Full variable domain (missing parts from reference TRBV5-4 and TRBJ1-3): ETGVTQSPTHLIKTRGQQVTLRCSSQSGHNTVSWYQQALGQGPQFIFQYYREEENGRGNFPPRFSGLQFPNYSSELNVNALELDDSALYLCASSWTGSRNTIYFGEGSWLTVV.

The V gene is TRBV19, the J gene TRBJ1-2; tentative D call: TRBD1 (5 bases). CDR1 LNHDA and CDR2 SQIVND come from the germline V gene (reference sequence). The ends were cut back, 5 bases at V and 12 bases at J, with 19 bases in the middle. This CDR3 contains 13 residues. As DNA, the CDR3 is TGTGCCAGTAGTCGTTTTGGAGGGGCCCTGGACACCTTC. It translates to CASSRFGGALDTF.

J is TRBJ2-3 and V is TRBV7-6; D uncertain. Germline V gives CDR1 SGHVS, CDR2 FNYEAQ. V was pared by 3 bases and J by 0 bases, with 10 bases between. This CDR3 is 15 amino acids long. CDR3 region: CASSLSGTSTDTQYF. For the CDR3, the DNA is TGTGCCAGCAGCTTGTCTGGTACTAGCACAGATACGCAGTATTTT.

V gene TRBV6-5 combines with J gene TRBJ1-1; D gene uncertain. CDR1 MNHEY and CDR2 SVGAGI come from the germline V gene. V was cut by 8 bases and J by 4 bases, with 5 bases left in between. CDR3 length: 10 residues. In nucleotides, the CDR3 is TGTGCCAGCTTCGGCACTGAAGCTTTCTTT. Its translation is CASFGTEAFF.

In this sample, this clone turned up a few times. The CDR3 here is CASSSRGGANTGELFF. The CDR3 DNA sequence: TGTGCCAGCAGTTCCCGCGGGGGCGCGAACACCGGGGAGCTGTTTTTT. The V and J genes are TRBV6-5 and TRBJ2-2; D is possibly TRBD2 (7 bases). The germline V gene has CDR1 MNHEY and CDR2 SVGAGI. The CDR3 extends over 16 amino acids. The V and J ends lost 4 bases and 0 bases respectively, with 12 bases between them.

The chain carries TRBV2 and TRBJ1-2, with 10 bases identical to TRBD1. Per the germline V gene, CDR1 is SNHLY and CDR2 is FYNNEI. This CDR3 has 15 amino acids. The trim removed 6 bases at V and 6 bases at J, leaving 10 bases unmatched. Here the CDR3 reads CASSATGQGFDGYTF. CDR3 DNA: TGTGCCAGCAGCGCTACGGGACAGGGGTTTGATGGCTACACCTTC.

The V gene is TRBV5-4, the J gene TRBJ1-4, with D possibly TRBD1 on 5 matching bases. CDR1 is SGHNT and CDR2 is YYREEE in the germline V gene (reference sequence). This CDR3 spans 14 amino acids. V lost 3 bases and J 10 bases, leaving 16 bases between the germline ends. The CDR3, as DNA: TGTGCCAGCAGCTCAAGCACCAGGGAGGGAAAACTGTTTTTT. It yields the protein CASSSSTREGKLFF.

CDR3 in DNA: TGTGCCAGCAGTCCCCAGGCAAACTATGGCTACACCTTC. Protein product: CASSPQANYGYTF. The J gene is TRBJ1-2, the V gene TRBV27; D gene ambiguous. The germline V gene has CDR1 MNHEY and CDR2 SMNVEV (reference sequence). Trimming took off 5 bases at V and 2 bases at J, with 9 bases between the two ends. The CDR3 loop spans 13 amino acids.

V gene TRBV4-3 combines with J gene TRBJ2-3; 8 bases match TRBD2. Germline lookup yields CDR1 LGHNA and CDR2 YSLEER. The CDR3 length is 15 residues. With V trimmed by 4 bases and J by 4 bases, 7 bases remained unmatched. CDR3 protein: CASSLLREGSDTQYF. The CDR3 DNA reads as TGCGCCAGCAGCCTCCTCCGGGAGGGTTCAGATACGCAGTATTTT.

J is TRBJ2-7 and V is TRBV11-3, with 9 bases matching TRBD1. V lost 3 bases, J lost 3 bases, and 9 bases stayed unmatched. The CDR3 has 16 amino acids. Germline loops: CDR1 SGHNT, CDR2 YENEEA. The CDR3 spells CASSFRDRATFYEQYF. The CDR3 bases are TGTGCCAGCAGCTTTCGGGACAGGGCCACTTTCTACGAGCAGTACTTC.

V usage is TRBV19 and J usage is TRBJ2-5; the match to TRBD1 covers 9 bases. V shed 6 bases, J shed 5 bases, and the junction held 7 bases outside the gene matches. Germline CDR1 LNHDA, CDR2 SQIVND (reference sequence). This CDR3 comprises 14 residues. CDR3 sequence reads: CASSITGGLETQYF. In DNA form, the CDR3 reads TGTGCCAGTAGCATAACAGGGGGCTTGGAGACCCAGTACTTC.

The chain combines TRBV5-6 with TRBJ1-2; no reliable D call. Trimming stripped 4 bases from V and 7 bases from J, with 11 bases between. CDR3 length: 12 amino acids. Germline CDR1 and CDR2: SGHDT and YYEEEE. The CDR3 DNA reads TGTGCCAGCAGCCCGGTCGGTGGTGGCTACACCTTC. Its translation is CASSPVGGGYTF.

The J gene is TRBJ1-2, the V gene TRBV7-9; the D gene is possibly TRBD1 (5 bases). The CDR3 consists of 11 residues. Germline CDR1 is SEHNR and CDR2 is FQNEAQ (reference sequence). V lost 4 bases to trimming and J lost 5 bases, with 5 bases between them. Here the CDR3 reads CASSSGYGYTF. The CDR3 DNA is TGTGCCAGCAGCTCAGGGTATGGCTACACCTTC.

The V gene is TRBV19, the J gene TRBJ2-5, with 7 bases matching TRBD1. V lost 5 bases to trimming and J lost 4 bases; unmatched junction nucleotides: 4. Germline V gene lookup returns CDR1 LNHDA and CDR2 SQIVND (reference sequence). The CDR3 loop spans 13 amino acids. CDR3 bases: TGTGCCAGTAGTCTGACAGGGCCAGAGACCCAGTACTTC. Amino acids: CASSLTGPETQYF.